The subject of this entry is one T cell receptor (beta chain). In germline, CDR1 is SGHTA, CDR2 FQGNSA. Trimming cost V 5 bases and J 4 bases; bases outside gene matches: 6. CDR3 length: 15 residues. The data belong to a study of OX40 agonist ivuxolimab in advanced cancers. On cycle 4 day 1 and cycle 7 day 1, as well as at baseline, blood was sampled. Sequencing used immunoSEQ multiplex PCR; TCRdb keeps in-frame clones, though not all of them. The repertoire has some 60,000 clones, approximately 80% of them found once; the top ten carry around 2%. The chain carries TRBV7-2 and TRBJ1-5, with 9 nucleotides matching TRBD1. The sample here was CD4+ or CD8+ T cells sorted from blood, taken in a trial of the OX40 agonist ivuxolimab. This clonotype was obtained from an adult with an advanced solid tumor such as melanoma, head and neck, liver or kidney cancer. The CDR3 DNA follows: TGTGCCAGCAGCCTCACAGGACAGGGGAATCAGCCCCAGCATTTT. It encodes CASSLTGQGNQPQHF.